This T cell receptor beta chain originates from a study of early T cells in non-severe SARS-CoV-2 infection. Study outcomes and limitations: The study's VDJdb matching favored anti-spike CD8 responses and missed private and CD4 specificities.

About this clonotype itself: The target antigen is unknown. This may arise from a read error, as a much more abundant clone is one base away.

The length of the CDR3 is 14 residues. Trimming removed 1 base at V and 0 bases at J, with 4 bases between. Germline V gene sequence: CDR1 SEHNR, CDR2 FQNEAQ (reference sequence). MiXCR was run by TCRdb on the 5' RACE reads, yielding one entry per CDR3 protein. This table has approximately 70,000 distinct CDR3 sequences, about 5% appearing once. The sample here was whole blood, taken at baseline. This sequence joins TRBV7-9 and TRBJ2-1; D ambiguous. The clonotype originates from an adult who was a healthcare worker with PCR-confirmed SARS-CoV-2 infection or an uninfected control (not recorded which). This chain's CDR3 is CASSLVSSYNEQFF. CDR3 DNA: TGTGCCAGCAGCTTAGTCAGCTCCTACAATGAGCAGTTCTTC. The full variable domain, its missing parts supplied by reference TRBV7-9 and TRBJ2-1, is DTGVSQNPRHKITKRGQNVTFRCDPISEHNRLYWYRQTLGQGPEFLTYFQNEAQLEKSRLLSDRFSAERPKGSFSTLEIQRTEQGDSAMYLCASSLVSSYNEQFFGPGTRLTVL.